This T cell receptor beta chain is drawn from a study of blood T cells in healthy people across ages. Findings and limits, study-wide: Compared with aged donors, long-lived donors showed fewer expanded clones, suggesting selection.

Alongside a J-beta primer mix, a sample-barcoded 5' primer served in a second PCR lasting 7 to 11 cycles. One entry per CDR3 protein, called by TCRdb with MiXCR from the 5' RACE reads. This table holds 660,000 or so distinct CDR3 sequences, about 53% found once. Only one count was recorded for this clonotype. Antigen unknown. The origin of this receptor is a man aged 55 to 70 in good health. The source material was blood.

The CDR3 coding sequence is TGTGCCAGCAGCATACCGGGAGGTAGAGAGAATGAGCAGTTCTTC. Amino acids: CASSIPGGRENEQFF. The V and J genes are TRBV7-9 and TRBJ2-1, with TRBD2 matching over 7 bases. The CDR3 runs to 15 residues. Trimming removed 5 bases from V and 7 bases from J; junction bases left unmatched: 11. Germline CDR1 is SEHNR and CDR2 is FQNEAQ (reference sequence). Full variable domain (outside the CDR3, taken from reference TRBV7-9 and TRBJ2-1): DTGVSQNPRHKITKRGQNVTFRCDPISEHNRLYWYRQTLGQGPEFLTYFQNEAQLEKSRLLSDRFSAERPKGSFSTLEIQRTEQGDSAMYLCASSIPGGRENEQFFGPGTRLTVL.